Listed below are T cell receptor beta chains from one sample, sequenced in a study of CD8 T cells in Susac syndrome. Each CDR3 protein is one row after TCRdb ran MiXCR on the immunoSEQ multiplex PCR reads. This sample has some 150,000 distinct CDR3 sequences, with about 94% found just once. The sample taken for sequencing was CD8+ T cells from PBMCs. The source is a human donor with multiple sclerosis. Each CDR3 is given with its conserved first and last residue. Fields, in order: V gene, clone size, J gene, CDR3 protein. Size tells how often a clone was seen (once, few, many) or the class of an expanded clone, and some rows leave it out.

V gene: TRBV5-1; clone size: -; J gene: TRBJ2-1; CDR3 protein: CASSTRTDRRNEQFF
V gene: TRBV14; clone size: -; J gene: TRBJ1-1; CDR3 protein: CASSDPGGTYTEAFF
V gene: TRBV27; clone size: -; J gene: TRBJ2-1; CDR3 protein: CASSLQGASYNEQFF
V gene: TRBV3-1; clone size: -; J gene: TRBJ1-6; CDR3 protein: CASSHTRVHNSPLHF
V gene: TRBV20-1; clone size: -; J gene: TRBJ2-5; CDR3 protein: CSARDHLAGEYQETQYF
V gene: TRBV7-9; clone size: -; J gene: TRBJ1-1; CDR3 protein: CASSPTFMNTEAFF
V gene: TRBV12-3/TRBV12-4; clone size: -; J gene: TRBJ1-2; CDR3 protein: CASRVQGAIGYTF
V gene: TRBV19; clone size: -; J gene: TRBJ2-1; CDR3 protein: CASSIRGYYNEQFF
V gene: TRBV2; clone size: once; J gene: TRBJ2-7; CDR3 protein: CASKEGLSNYEQYF
V gene: TRBV28; clone size: -; J gene: TRBJ1-2; CDR3 protein: CASRGAYEDYGYTF
V gene: TRBV27; clone size: -; J gene: TRBJ2-7; CDR3 protein: CASSPRPGTGNTRQYF
V gene: TRBV13; clone size: -; J gene: TRBJ2-1; CDR3 protein: CASSLAGGPRYEQFF
V gene: TRBV5-6; clone size: -; J gene: TRBJ1-1; CDR3 protein: CASSPGGAGTEAFF
V gene: TRBV6-2/TRBV6-3; clone size: -; J gene: TRBJ2-7; CDR3 protein: CASSRDSIHEQYF
V gene: TRBV2; clone size: -; J gene: TRBJ2-2; CDR3 protein: CASLRASSTGELFF
V gene: TRBV20-1; clone size: -; J gene: TRBJ1-4; CDR3 protein: CRARGQHIATNEKLFF
V gene: TRBV20-1; clone size: -; J gene: TRBJ1-1; CDR3 protein: CSARVKGQGVNTEAFF
V gene: TRBV29-1; clone size: -; J gene: TRBJ2-2; CDR3 protein: CSVAESRLANTGELFF
V gene: TRBV12-3/TRBV12-4; clone size: -; J gene: TRBJ2-1; CDR3 protein: CASSPQGSSYNEQFF
V gene: TRBV5-6; clone size: -; J gene: TRBJ1-2; CDR3 protein: CASRAGLRDGYTF
V gene: TRBV29-1; clone size: -; J gene: TRBJ2-1; CDR3 protein: CSVEGLAGGHSYNEQFF
V gene: TRBV20-1; clone size: -; J gene: TRBJ2-1; CDR3 protein: CSAGDINEQFF
V gene: TRBV12-3/TRBV12-4; clone size: -; J gene: TRBJ2-6; CDR3 protein: CATGTGGANVLTF
V gene: TRBV20-1; clone size: -; J gene: TRBJ1-5; CDR3 protein: CSARVGTGTANQPQHF
V gene: TRBV4-1; clone size: -; J gene: TRBJ2-7; CDR3 protein: CASSQVGGNEQYF
V gene: TRBV6-1; clone size: -; J gene: TRBJ1-1; CDR3 protein: CASSIHRGAEAFF
V gene: TRBV15; clone size: -; J gene: TRBJ2-1; CDR3 protein: CATSSRTKSYNEQFF
V gene: TRBV6-6; clone size: -; J gene: TRBJ1-2; CDR3 protein: CASSTREGRVNYGYTF
V gene: TRBV27; clone size: -; J gene: TRBJ2-7; CDR3 protein: CASSLWPEGRGRYEQYF
V gene: TRBV30; clone size: -; J gene: TRBJ2-7; CDR3 protein: CAWSGPTSSYEQYF
V gene: TRBV20-1; clone size: once; J gene: TRBJ2-1; CDR3 protein: CSAHRDTDYNEQFF
V gene: TRBV6-2/TRBV6-3; clone size: once; J gene: TRBJ2-5; CDR3 protein: CASSSIQETQYF
V gene: TRBV27; clone size: -; J gene: TRBJ2-5; CDR3 protein: CASSLSLRSSQETQYF
V gene: TRBV30; clone size: -; J gene: TRBJ2-1; CDR3 protein: CAWRRARNNEQFF
V gene: TRBV5-6; clone size: -; J gene: TRBJ2-7; CDR3 protein: CASSLLSTYEQYF
V gene: TRBV28; clone size: -; J gene: TRBJ2-1; CDR3 protein: CASSHRDRGNEQFF
V gene: TRBV2; clone size: once; J gene: TRBJ2-1; CDR3 protein: CASSGAGTRDGIYEQFF
V gene: TRBV6-1; clone size: -; J gene: TRBJ2-5; CDR3 protein: CASSEATRRETQYF
V gene: TRBV10-3; clone size: -; J gene: TRBJ2-5; CDR3 protein: CAISERGPARGGETQYF
V gene: TRBV7-9; clone size: -; J gene: TRBJ2-3; CDR3 protein: CASSSPMTDSSTDTQYF
V gene: TRBV29-1; clone size: -; J gene: TRBJ1-1; CDR3 protein: CSVYKGIAFF
V gene: TRBV9; clone size: -; J gene: TRBJ2-1; CDR3 protein: CASSRTGGRDEQFF
V gene: TRBV15; clone size: -; J gene: TRBJ2-7; CDR3 protein: CATSLGTGAVEQYF
V gene: TRBV7-9; clone size: -; J gene: TRBJ2-7; CDR3 protein: CASSFPGYPYEQYF
V gene: TRBV7-6; clone size: -; J gene: TRBJ2-3; CDR3 protein: CASSLGRPATDTQYF
V gene: TRBV7-6; clone size: -; J gene: TRBJ2-7; CDR3 protein: CASSLVWGRGDEQYF
V gene: TRBV20-1; clone size: -; J gene: TRBJ2-5; CDR3 protein: CSARVVRLAGQETQYF
V gene: TRBV27; clone size: -; J gene: TRBJ2-4; CDR3 protein: CASSLGGRNIQYF
V gene: TRBV9; clone size: once; J gene: TRBJ2-5; CDR3 protein: CASSAGQKETQYF